The clone carrying this T cell receptor (beta chain) came up a few times. The antigen is not known. This table comes from immunoSEQ multiplex PCR, and its TCRdb copy is limited to in-frame clones, with some not included. The sample includes some 31,000 clones, more than 70% of them seen just once. This specimen comes from a study of T cells in localized non-small cell lung cancer. Study-wide points: Prolonged overall survival went with higher T cell density in the blood. It was uninvolved adjacent lung that showed the highest T cell clonality, exceeding tumor. Sequencing, confined to only one tumor region, leaves heterogeneity possible. Appearance in adjacent lung was seen for a median approximately 58 of the top 100 tumor clones.

The CDR3 sequence is 15 residues long. Trimming at V came to 0 bases and at J to 5 bases, leaving 1 base not matched to a gene. Germline-derived CDR1 and CDR2 are SEHNR and FQNEAQ (reference sequence). The genes are TRBV7-9 and TRBJ1-5; 10 nucleotides agree with TRBD1. Sequenced here: peripheral blood, sampled before any cancer treatment. This clonotype was sampled from a woman aged 40 to 75 with stage I lung adenocarcinoma. The CDR3 loop reads CASSLAGTGDQPQHF. Written as DNA, the CDR3 is TGTGCCAGCAGCTTAGCCGGGACAGGGGATCAGCCCCAGCATTTT.